This entry describes one TCR beta chain. In the authors' workflow: Reference gene primer amplification gave nucleated cell count estimates. Data came from immunoSEQ multiplex PCR; TCRdb stores just in-frame clones and leaves some out. That table supplies the V and J calls and clone size; D and trimming were determined from the DNA. Among about 130,000 clones listed, approximately 78% were seen once. V lost 3 bases and J lost 1, with 15 bases in between. The germline V gene encodes CDR1 GTSNPN and CDR2 SVGIG (reference sequence). The CDR3 consists of 15 residues. These data originate in a study of blood T cell repertoires in COVID-19.

The clonotype was recovered from a man aged 60-69 years who had recovered from COVID-19. The chain joins TRBV30 to TRBJ1-1; D not resolved. The sample comprised peripheral blood. The CDR3 sequence is CAWRAISGRNTEAFF. The CDR3 coding sequence is TGTGCCTGGAGAGCAATCAGTGGGCGGAACACTGAAGCTTTCTTT.